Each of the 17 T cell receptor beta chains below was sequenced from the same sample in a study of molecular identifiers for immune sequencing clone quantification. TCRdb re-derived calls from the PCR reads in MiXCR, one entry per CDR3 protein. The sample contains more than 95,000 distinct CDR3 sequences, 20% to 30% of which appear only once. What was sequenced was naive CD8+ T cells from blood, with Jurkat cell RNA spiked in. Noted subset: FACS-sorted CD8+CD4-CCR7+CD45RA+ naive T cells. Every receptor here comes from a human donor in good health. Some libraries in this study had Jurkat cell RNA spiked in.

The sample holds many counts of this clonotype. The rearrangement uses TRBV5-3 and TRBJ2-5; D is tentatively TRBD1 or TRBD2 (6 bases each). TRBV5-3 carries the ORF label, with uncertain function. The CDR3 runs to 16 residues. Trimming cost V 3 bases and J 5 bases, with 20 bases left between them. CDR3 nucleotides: TGTGCCAGAAGCTCCCTGCTCCTCCAGGGGAGGGAGACCCAGTACTTC. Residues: CARSSLLLQGRETQYF.

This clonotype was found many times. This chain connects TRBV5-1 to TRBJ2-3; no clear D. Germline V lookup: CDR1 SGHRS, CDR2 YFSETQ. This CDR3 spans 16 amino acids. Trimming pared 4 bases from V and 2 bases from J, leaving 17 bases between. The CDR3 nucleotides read TGCGCCAGCAGCACCAGGACGCTAAGGTCCACAGATACGCAGTATTTT. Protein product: CASSTRTLRSTDTQYF.

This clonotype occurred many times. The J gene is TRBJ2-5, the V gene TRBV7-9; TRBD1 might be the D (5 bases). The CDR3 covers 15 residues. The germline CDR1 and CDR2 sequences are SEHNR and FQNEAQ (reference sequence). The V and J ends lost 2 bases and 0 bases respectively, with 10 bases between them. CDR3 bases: TGTGCCAGCAGCTTAACAGGTCAGAACCAAGAGACCCAGTACTTC. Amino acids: CASSLTGQNQETQYF.

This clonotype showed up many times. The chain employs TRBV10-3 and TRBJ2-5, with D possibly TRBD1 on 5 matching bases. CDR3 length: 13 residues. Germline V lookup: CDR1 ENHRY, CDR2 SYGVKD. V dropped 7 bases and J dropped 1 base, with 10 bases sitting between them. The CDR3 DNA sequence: TGTGCCATCACCCCAGACAGCCAAGAGACCCAGTACTTC. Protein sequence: CAITPDSQETQYF.

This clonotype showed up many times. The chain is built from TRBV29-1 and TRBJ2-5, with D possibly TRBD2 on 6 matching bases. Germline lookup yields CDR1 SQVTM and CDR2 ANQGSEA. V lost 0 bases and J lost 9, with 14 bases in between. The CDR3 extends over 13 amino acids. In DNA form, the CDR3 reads TGCAGCGTTGAAGATGGATCGGGAGTGGCCCAGTACTTC. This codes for CSVEDGSGVAQYF.

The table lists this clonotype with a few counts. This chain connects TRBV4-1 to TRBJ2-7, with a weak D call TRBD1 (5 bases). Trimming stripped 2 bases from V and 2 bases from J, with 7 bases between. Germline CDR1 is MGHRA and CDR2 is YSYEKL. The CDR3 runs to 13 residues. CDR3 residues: CASSQQTAYEQYF. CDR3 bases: TGCGCCAGCAGCCAACAGACAGCCTACGAGCAGTACTTC.

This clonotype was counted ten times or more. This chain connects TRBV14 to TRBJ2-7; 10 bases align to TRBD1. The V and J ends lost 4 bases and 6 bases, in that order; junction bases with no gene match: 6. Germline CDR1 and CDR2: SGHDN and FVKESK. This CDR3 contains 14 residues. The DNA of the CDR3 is TGTGCCAGCAGCCTGACCGGACAGGGGGGCGAGCAGTACTTC. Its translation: CASSLTGQGGEQYF.

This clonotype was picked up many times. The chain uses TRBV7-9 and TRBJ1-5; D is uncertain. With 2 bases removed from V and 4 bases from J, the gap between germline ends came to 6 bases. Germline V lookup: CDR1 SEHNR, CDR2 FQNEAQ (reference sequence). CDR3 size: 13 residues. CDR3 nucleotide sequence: TGTGCCAGCAGCTTATATGGAAATCAGCCCCAGCATTTT. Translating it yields CASSLYGNQPQHF.

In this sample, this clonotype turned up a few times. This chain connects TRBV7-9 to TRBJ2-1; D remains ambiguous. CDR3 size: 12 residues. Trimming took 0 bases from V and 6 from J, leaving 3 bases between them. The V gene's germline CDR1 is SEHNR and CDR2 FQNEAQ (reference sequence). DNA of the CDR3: TGTGCCAGCAGCTTAGCGGTCAATGAGCAGTTCTTC. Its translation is CASSLAVNEQFF.

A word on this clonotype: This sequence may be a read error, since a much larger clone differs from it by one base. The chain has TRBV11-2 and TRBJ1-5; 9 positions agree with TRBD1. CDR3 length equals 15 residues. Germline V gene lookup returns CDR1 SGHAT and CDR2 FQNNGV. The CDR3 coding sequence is TGTGCCAGCGGCTTAGACAGGGGGAGCAATCAGCCCCAGCATTTT. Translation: CASGLDRGSNQPQHF.

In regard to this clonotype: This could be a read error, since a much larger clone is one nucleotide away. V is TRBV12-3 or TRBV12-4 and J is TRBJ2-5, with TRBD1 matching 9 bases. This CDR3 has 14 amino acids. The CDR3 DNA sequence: TGTGTCAGCAGTTTTACAGGGGGCAAGGAGACCCAGTACTTC. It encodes CVSSFTGGKETQYF.

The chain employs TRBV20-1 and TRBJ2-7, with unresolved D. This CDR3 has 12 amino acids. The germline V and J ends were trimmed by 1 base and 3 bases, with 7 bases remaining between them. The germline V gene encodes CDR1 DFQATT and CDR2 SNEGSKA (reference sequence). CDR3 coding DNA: TGCAGTGCTAGAGTCCTAGACTACGAGCAGTACTTC. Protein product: CSARVLDYEQYF.

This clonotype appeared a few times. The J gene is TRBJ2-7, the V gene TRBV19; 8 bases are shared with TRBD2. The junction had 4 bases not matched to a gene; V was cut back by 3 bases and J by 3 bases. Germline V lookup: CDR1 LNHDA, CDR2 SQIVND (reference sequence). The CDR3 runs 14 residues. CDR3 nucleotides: TGTGCCAGTAGTATCCGGGAGGGCTTCTACGAGCAGTACTTC. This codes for CASSIREGFYEQYF.

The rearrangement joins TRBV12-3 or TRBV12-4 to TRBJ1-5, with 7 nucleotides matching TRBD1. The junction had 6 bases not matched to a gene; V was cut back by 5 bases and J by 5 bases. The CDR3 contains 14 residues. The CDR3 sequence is CASSPRQGDQPQHF. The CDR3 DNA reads TGTGCCAGCAGTCCAAGACAGGGAGATCAGCCCCAGCATTTT.

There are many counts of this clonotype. The CDR3 is CASSLVTNTEAFF. CDR3 DNA sequence: TGTGCCAGCAGCTTAGTTACTAACACTGAAGCTTTCTTT. The genes are TRBV11-2 and TRBJ1-1; D unresolved. CDR3 length: 13 amino acids. Looked up from germline, CDR1 is SGHAT and CDR2 is FQNNGV. V was cut by 1 base and J by 2 bases, with 5 bases left in between.

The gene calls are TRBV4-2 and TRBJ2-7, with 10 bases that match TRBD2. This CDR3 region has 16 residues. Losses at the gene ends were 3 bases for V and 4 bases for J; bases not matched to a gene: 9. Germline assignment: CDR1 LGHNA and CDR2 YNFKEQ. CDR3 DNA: TGTGCCAGCAGCCATGCCTATGGGACTAGCGATTACGAGCAGTACTTC. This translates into CASSHAYGTSDYEQYF.

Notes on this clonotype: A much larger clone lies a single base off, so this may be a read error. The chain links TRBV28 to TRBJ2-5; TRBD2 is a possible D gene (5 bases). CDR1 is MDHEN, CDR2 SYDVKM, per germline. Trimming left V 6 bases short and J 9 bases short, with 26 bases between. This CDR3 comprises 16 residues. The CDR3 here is CASRAGLTEISEPQYF. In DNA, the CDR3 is TGTGCCAGCAGGGCGGGTCTGACGGAGATATCGGAGCCCCAGTACTTC.